One TCR beta chain is described in this entry. As yet, its antigen is unknown. Germline V gene lookup returns CDR1 SNHLY and CDR2 FYNNEI. Trimming left V 8 bases short and J 5 bases short, with 13 bases between. This CDR3 region has 12 residues. This record belongs to a study of T cell responses to AZD1222 COVID-19 vaccine. Libraries were prepared by immunoSEQ multiplex PCR; TCRdb keeps only in-frame clonotypes and omits some of them. The data hold roughly 95,000 clones, with 80% to 95% observed a single time. Overall study results and limits: Spike-specific TCR breadth and depth were elevated following two AZD1222 doses. Donors skewed white British and female; clonal diversity was possibly underestimated. Nearly half of spike-specific TCRs reportedly target variant regions that are unmutated in the B.1.351 and B.1.1.7 variants.

The sample here was peripheral blood, taken 28 days after the second AZD1222 dose. The rearrangement joins TRBV2 to TRBJ2-7, with D maybe TRBD2 (6 bases). The source is an adult who received the AZD1222 COVID-19 vaccine. The CDR3 spells CASRRDRDEQYF. The CDR3 nucleotides are TGTGCCAGCCGGAGGGATCGGGACGAGCAGTACTTC.